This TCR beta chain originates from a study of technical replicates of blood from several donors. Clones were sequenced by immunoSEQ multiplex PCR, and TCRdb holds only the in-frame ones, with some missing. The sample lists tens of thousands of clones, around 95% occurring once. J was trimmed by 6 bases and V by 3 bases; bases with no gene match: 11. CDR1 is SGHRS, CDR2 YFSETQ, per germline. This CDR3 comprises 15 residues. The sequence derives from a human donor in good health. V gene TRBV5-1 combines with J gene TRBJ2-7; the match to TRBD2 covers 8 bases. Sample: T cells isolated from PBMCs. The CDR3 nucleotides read TGCGCCAGCAGCTCAGGTAGCGGGACCTTTTCCGAGCAGTACTTC. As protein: CASSSGSGTFSEQYF.